The 22 T cell receptor beta chains below were found in one sample sequenced in a study of T cells in Graves' hyperthyroidism and ophthalmopathy. Amplification targeted TCR beta CDR3 regions from RNA transcripts. Initially, a first-round RT-PCR of the TCR CDR3 employed the HTBI primer set. One entry per CDR3 protein results from TCRdb running MiXCR on the multiplex PCR reads. The table shows hundreds of thousands of distinct CDR3 sequences, with 20% occurring only once. Source material: blood. The receptors originated from a man in his forties with Graves' ophthalmopathy.

V usage is TRBV7-2 and J usage is TRBJ2-7; 8 bases map to TRBD1. V lost 5 bases to trimming and J lost 2 bases; unmatched junction nucleotides: 11. Per germline, CDR1 SGHTA and CDR2 FQGNSA. The CDR3 spans 16 residues. The CDR3 spells CASSPSIGTGPYEQYF. The CDR3 DNA reads as TGTGCCAGCAGCCCCTCCATCGGGACAGGACCCTACGAGCAGTACTTC.

The V gene is TRBV20-1, the J gene TRBJ2-7; 7 bases are a match to TRBD1. The ends lost 6 bases at V and 3 bases at J; junction bases unmatched: 5. Germline assignment: CDR1 DFQATT and CDR2 SNEGSKA (reference sequence). CDR3 length: 12 amino acids. The CDR3 sequence: CSAGRDSYEQYF. In DNA form, the CDR3 reads TGCAGTGCAGGCCGGGACAGCTACGAGCAGTACTTC.

This clonotype was picked up a small number of times. The chain has TRBV28 and TRBJ1-1; tentatively, D is TRBD1 (5 bases). V lost 1 base to trimming and J lost 4 bases, with 10 bases between them. CDR3 size: 14 residues. Germline-derived CDR1 and CDR2 are MDHEN and SYDVKM. The CDR3 coding sequence is TGTGCCAGCAGTTTATCTCGGGGGAGCACTGAAGCTTTCTTT. This gives the protein CASSLSRGSTEAFF. Drawing the rest from reference TRBV28 and TRBJ1-1, the complete variable domain is DVKVTQSSRYLVKRTGEKVFLECVQDMDHENMFWYRQDPGLGLRLIYFSYDVKMKEKGDIPEGYSVSREKKERFSLILESASTNQTSMYLCASSLSRGSTEAFFGQGTRLTVV.

This clonotype was found many times. This rearrangement joins TRBV20-1 to TRBJ2-2; 7 bases align to TRBD2. The CDR3 loop spans 18 amino acids. From germline, CDR1 is DFQATT and CDR2 SNEGSKA (reference sequence). V trimming: 3 bases; J trimming: 1 base; junction bases outside the gene matches: 14. The CDR3 DNA reads as TGCAGTGCTAGGGGGGTTTGGTGGAGCGGGGAGAACACCGGGGAGCTGTTTTTT. Protein sequence: CSARGVWWSGENTGELFF.

The genes are TRBV20-1 and TRBJ1-3, with D perhaps TRBD1 (5 bases). V was trimmed by 0 bases and J by 5 bases, leaving 14 bases between them. CDR1 and CDR2 from the germline V gene are DFQATT and SNEGSKA (reference sequence). The length of the CDR3 is 15 residues. The CDR3 loop reads CSARDPGLRRNTIYF. In DNA form, the CDR3 reads TGCAGTGCTAGAGACCCGGGACTAAGAAGAAACACCATATATTTT.

This rearrangement joins TRBV10-3 to TRBJ2-3; 9 bases agree with TRBD2. V gave up 5 bases and J gave up 0 bases; unmatched junction bases: 6. This CDR3 region has 16 residues. Germline loops: CDR1 ENHRY, CDR2 SYGVKD. The CDR3 coding sequence is TGTGCCATCAGTCAGACTAGCGGAGAAAGCACAGATACGCAGTATTTT. This encodes CAISQTSGESTDTQYF.

This clonotype was counted only a few times. The chain is built from TRBV9 and TRBJ2-7; 11 bases align to TRBD1. Trimming cost V 3 bases and J 8 bases; bases outside gene matches: 10. The CDR3 sequence is 15 residues long. Germline V lookup: CDR1 SGDLS, CDR2 YYNGEE. The CDR3 DNA is TGTGCCAGCAGCGCTTCCGGGACAGGGGGACATCAGCAGTACTTC. The encoded protein is CASSASGTGGHQQYF. The full variable domain, with the rest looked up from reference TRBV9 and TRBJ2-7, is DSGVTQTPKHLITATGQRVTLRCSPRSGDLSVYWYQQSLDQGLQFLIQYYNGEERAKGNILERFSAQQFPDLHSELNLSSLELGDSALYFCASSASGTGGHQQYFGPGTRLTVT.

The V gene is TRBV6-1, the J gene TRBJ1-5, with D unclear. There are 13 residues in the CDR3. In germline, CDR1 is MNHNS, CDR2 SASEGT. V dropped 6 bases and J dropped 5 bases, with 11 bases sitting between them. CDR3 DNA: TGTGCCAGCAGCCCGATCCCATATCAGCCCCAGCATTTT. This sequence encodes CASSPIPYQPQHF.

This clonotype showed up many times. This chain joins TRBV7-9 and TRBJ2-3; no clear D gene. This CDR3 region has 15 residues. V was clipped by 2 bases and J by 6 bases, with 15 bases between them. From germline, CDR1 is SEHNR and CDR2 FQNEAQ (reference sequence). DNA of the CDR3: TGTGCCAGCAGCTTAACAGAAAGGGCTGAGGATACGCAGTATTTT. Protein product: CASSLTERAEDTQYF.

This clonotype has more than one count but fewer than ten. This chain joins TRBV3-1 and TRBJ2-2; D call uncertain. CDR1 and CDR2 from the germline V gene are LGHDT and YNNKEL (reference sequence). V was trimmed by 2 bases and J by 4 bases, leaving 8 bases between them. The CDR3 is 14 amino acids. The CDR3 loop is CASSQKGSTGELFF. The CDR3 nucleotides are TGTGCCAGCAGCCAAAAGGGAAGCACCGGGGAGCTGTTTTTT.

V is TRBV18 and J is TRBJ2-5; TRBD2 agrees at 12 bases. The V gene end was trimmed by 3 bases and the J gene end by 4 bases; junction bases not matched to a gene: 6. This CDR3 contains 16 residues. Germline V lookup: CDR1 KGHSH, CDR2 LQKENI. This chain's CDR3 is CASSPMTSGSLETQYF. For the CDR3, the DNA is TGTGCCAGCTCACCGATGACTAGCGGGAGTTTAGAGACCCAGTACTTC.

At least ten counts were recorded for this clonotype. The chain has TRBV3-1 and TRBJ2-7; possible D gene TRBD2, 6 bases. CDR3 length: 15 residues. Germline V gives CDR1 LGHDT, CDR2 YNNKEL (reference sequence). The ends were cut back, 1 base at V and 3 bases at J, with 13 bases in the middle. The CDR3 region is CASSQGEVPHYEQYF. In DNA form, the CDR3 reads TGTGCCAGCAGCCAAGGGGAGGTCCCCCACTACGAGCAGTACTTC.

This clonotype was seen only a few times. The J gene is TRBJ2-3, the V gene TRBV29-1; D ambiguous. This CDR3 is built from 11 residues. Germline lookup yields CDR1 SQVTM and CDR2 ANQGSEA. V dropped 6 bases and J dropped 2 bases, with 6 bases sitting between them. The CDR3 region has the DNA TGCAGCGTCGCCATCACAGATACGCAGTATTTT. This encodes CSVAITDTQYF.

This clonotype was seen a handful of times. The chain recombines TRBV6-1 with TRBJ1-5, with D tentatively TRBD1 (5 bases). The CDR3 runs 15 residues. Trimming took 7 bases from V and 6 from J, leaving 19 bases between them. In germline, CDR1 is MNHNS, CDR2 SASEGT. This CDR3 reads CASTVSGGAGQPQHF. The CDR3 nucleotides are TGTGCCAGCACGGTCTCGGGTGGGGCTGGTCAGCCCCAGCATTTT.

The table lists this clonotype with many counts. The V call is TRBV12-3 or TRBV12-4, the J call TRBJ1-4, with 12 nucleotides matching TRBD1. The CDR3 has 15 residues. Trimming at V came to 5 bases and at J to 7 bases, leaving 5 bases not matched to a gene. CDR3 sequence: CASSPGTGGAEKLFF. The CDR3 DNA sequence: TGTGCCAGCAGTCCCGGGACAGGGGGCGCTGAAAAACTGTTTTTT.

This chain connects TRBV4-3 to TRBJ2-7, with 11 bases identical to TRBD1. Trimming removed 0 bases from V and 1 base from J; junction bases left unmatched: 8. The CDR3 extends over 18 amino acids. Looked up from germline, CDR1 is LGHNA and CDR2 is YSLEER. This CDR3 reads CASSQEGTGGPVSYEQYF. The CDR3, as DNA: TGCGCCAGCAGCCAAGAAGGGACAGGGGGGCCGGTATCCTACGAGCAGTACTTC.

This chain connects TRBV27 to TRBJ2-5; tentatively, D is TRBD2 (5 bases). The CDR3 spans 14 residues. Deletions cut 4 bases from V and 0 bases from J, with 9 bases between. Germline V gene sequence: CDR1 MNHEY, CDR2 SMNVEV (reference sequence). This chain's CDR3 is CASSSSGNQETQYF. CDR3 coding DNA: TGTGCCAGCAGTTCATCCGGGAACCAAGAGACCCAGTACTTC.

The gene calls are TRBV6-1 and TRBJ1-2; D ambiguous. Trimming removed 0 bases at V and 5 bases at J, with 10 bases between. Germline CDR1 MNHNS, CDR2 SASEGT. The CDR3 has 14 residues. The CDR3 protein is CASSEALAAYGYTF. CDR3 DNA: TGTGCCAGCAGTGAAGCGCTGGCCGCTTATGGCTACACCTTC.

This clonotype turned up a few times. J is TRBJ1-3 and V is TRBV6-1, with D tentatively TRBD1 (5 bases). The CDR3 consists of 15 residues. Germline-derived CDR1 and CDR2 are MNHNS and SASEGT. With 3 bases removed from V and 1 base from J, the gap between germline ends came to 10 bases. CDR3 DNA sequence: TGTGCCAGCAGTGAGGGACTAGGGTCTGGAAACACCATATATTTT. Translation: CASSEGLGSGNTIYF.

This clonotype was seen a handful of times. The CDR3 loop reads CSARDDTEAFF. The CDR3 nucleotides read TGCAGTGCTAGAGACGACACTGAAGCTTTCTTT. The chain recombines TRBV20-1 with TRBJ1-1, with D unclear. This CDR3 is built from 11 residues. V shed 0 bases and J shed 3 bases, with 2 bases lying between them. CDR1 DFQATT and CDR2 SNEGSKA come from the germline V gene (reference sequence).

The V gene is TRBV10-3, the J gene TRBJ2-7; the match to TRBD1 covers 10 bases. Germline V gene sequence: CDR1 ENHRY, CDR2 SYGVKD. V shed 6 bases and J 7 bases; nucleotides not matched to a gene: 12. CDR3 length equals 15 residues. Written as DNA, the CDR3 is TGTGCCATCAGCGACTGGACAGGGGGGGGCCTAGAGCAGTACTTC. Translation: CAISDWTGGGLEQYF.

This clonotype was observed a handful of times. CDR3 residues: CASSLFRNSPLHF. CDR3 sequence (DNA): TGTGCCAGCAGCTTATTTCGGAATTCACCCCTCCACTTT. The chain links TRBV5-6 to TRBJ1-6; D is unresolved. V dropped 2 bases and J dropped 7 bases, with 7 bases sitting between them. CDR1 is SGHDT and CDR2 is YYEEEE in the germline V gene. The CDR3 spans 13 residues.